The 32 T cell receptor beta chains presented below share a single source sample, sequenced in a study of blood T cells in healthy people across ages. PCR was performed a second time for roughly 7 to 12 cycles using a sample-barcoded 5' primer and a J-beta primer mix. TCRdb re-derived calls from the 5' RACE reads in MiXCR, one entry per CDR3 protein. The sample lists approximately 1,700,000 distinct CDR3 sequences; approximately 40% were seen once. The sample comprised blood. The origin of the receptors is a human donor in good health.

This sequence joins TRBV15 and TRBJ1-2, with 8 bases identical to TRBD1. V was clipped by 3 bases and J by 11 bases; unmatched bases: 8. This CDR3 is 13 amino acids long. The germline gives CDR1 LNHNV, CDR2 YYDKDF (reference sequence). The CDR3 coding sequence is TGTGCCACCAGCAGGGGGGACAGGTCCTGGTACACCTTC. Encoded protein: CATSRGDRSWYTF.

Only a few counts were recorded for this clonotype. The chain carries TRBV6-6 and TRBJ1-5, with TRBD1 matching over 7 bases. CDR3 length: 13 amino acids. Germline values: CDR1 MNHNY, CDR2 SVGAGI (reference sequence). The V segment lost 8 bases and the J segment 7 bases; nucleotides outside the gene matches: 8. CDR3 sequence (DNA): TGTGCCAGCCGTGACAGGGCGGAGCAGCCCCAGCATTTT. This translates into CASRDRAEQPQHF.

In its sample, this clonotype was seen a few times. This rearrangement joins TRBV29-1 to TRBJ2-2; D might be TRBD1 (6 bases). The CDR3 runs 16 residues. Deletions cut 7 bases from V and 2 bases from J, with 20 bases between. The germline V gene has CDR1 SQVTM and CDR2 ANQGSEA. The CDR3 sequence: CSARGRAGDNTGELFF. The CDR3 DNA is TGCAGCGCCCGGGGTCGGGCAGGGGACAACACCGGGGAGCTGTTTTTT.

This rearrangement joins TRBV27 to TRBJ2-7; no reliable D call. CDR3 length: 16 amino acids. CDR1 and CDR2 from the germline V gene are MNHEY and SMNVEV (reference sequence). V lost 7 bases and J lost 2, with 21 bases in between. The DNA of the CDR3 is TGTGCCAGCATCCAACCGGGCGGAGAATATACCTACGAGCAGTACTTC. The encoded protein is CASIQPGGEYTYEQYF.

This clonotype was seen a single time. The chain recombines TRBV6-5 with TRBJ1-5; TRBD1 matches 8 bases. J was trimmed by 2 bases and V by 6 bases; bases with no gene match: 3. Germline V gene sequence: CDR1 MNHEY, CDR2 SVGAGI. CDR3 length: 14 residues. The CDR3 DNA sequence: TGTGCCAGCAGGAAGACAGGGGGCAATCAGCCCCAGCATTTT. Its translation is CASRKTGGNQPQHF.

A few counts support this clonotype. The chain has TRBV7-6 and TRBJ2-3, with TRBD2 matching over 9 bases. The V gene end was trimmed by 2 bases and the J gene end by 5 bases; junction bases not matched to a gene: 8. Per germline, CDR1 SGHVS and CDR2 FNYEAQ. The CDR3 spans 16 residues. This chain's CDR3 is CASSLIPSGDEDTQYF. The CDR3 coding sequence is TGTGCCAGCAGCTTAATCCCTAGCGGGGATGAAGATACGCAGTATTTT.

The table lists this clonotype with a few counts. V and J are TRBV27 and TRBJ1-6; no clear D gene. The CDR3 contains 15 residues. Trimming cost V 0 bases and J 8 bases, with 11 bases left between them. CDR1 MNHEY and CDR2 SMNVEV come from the germline V gene (reference sequence). The CDR3 DNA is TGTGCCAGCAGTTTATCGAGGGAGGGTGATTCACCCCTCCACTTT. Translating it yields CASSLSREGDSPLHF.

DNA for the CDR3: TGTGCCAGCAGTGTCCGGACCAATGAAGCTTTCTTT. Its translation is CASSVRTNEAFF. The chain carries TRBV5-6 and TRBJ1-1; D remains unclear. The CDR3 totals 12 residues. The V end lost 5 bases, the J end lost 7 bases, and 12 bases lay between the germline ends. Germline V lookup: CDR1 SGHDT, CDR2 YYEEEE.

The chain joins TRBV2 to TRBJ1-5; D perhaps matches TRBD1 (5 bases). CDR3 length: 14 residues. Germline lookup yields CDR1 SNHLY and CDR2 FYNNEI. V lost 1 base and J lost 6, with 10 bases in between. The chain's CDR3 is CASSEDSGSQPQHF. In DNA form, the CDR3 reads TGTGCCAGCAGTGAAGACTCAGGGAGTCAGCCCCAGCATTTT. Filled out from reference TRBV2 and TRBJ1-5, the complete variable domain reads EPEVTQTPSHQVTQMGQEVILRCVPISNHLYFYWYRQILGQKVEFLVSFYNNEISEKSEIFDDQFSVERPDGSNFTLKIRSTKLEDSAMYFCASSEDSGSQPQHFGDGTRLSIL.

The genes are TRBV7-2 and TRBJ1-6; a weak D match, TRBD1 (6 bases). V was trimmed by 2 bases and J by 10 bases, leaving 18 bases between them. This CDR3 contains 16 residues. Germline CDR1 SGHTA, CDR2 FQGNSA. CDR3 sequence reads: CASSLFPGASLSPLHF. CDR3 bases: TGTGCCAGCAGCTTATTTCCGGGGGCGAGTTTATCACCCCTCCACTTT.

The table lists this clonotype with a few counts. The chain is built from TRBV6-6 and TRBJ2-7; D ambiguous. This CDR3 contains 16 residues. Germline CDR1 reads MNHNY; CDR2 reads SVGAGI (reference sequence). Trimming took 2 bases from V and 3 from J, leaving 17 bases between them. The CDR3 bases are TGTGCCAGCAGTTACAGCGAACACACGAACCTCTACGAGCAGTACTTC. This encodes CASSYSEHTNLYEQYF.

The V and J genes are TRBV28 and TRBJ2-3, with D perhaps matching TRBD1 (5 bases). CDR1 is MDHEN and CDR2 is SYDVKM in the germline V gene. The V gene lost 3 bases and the J gene lost 0 bases, with 13 bases spanning the gap. The CDR3 runs to 16 residues. As DNA, the CDR3 is TGTGCCAGCAGTTTGTCGACAGTCGCTAGCACAGATACGCAGTATTTT. Amino acids: CASSLSTVASTDTQYF.

The V gene is TRBV5-1, the J gene TRBJ2-7; 10 positions agree with TRBD1. V shed 9 bases, J shed 2 bases, and the junction held 8 bases outside the gene matches. This CDR3 has 14 amino acids. CDR1 and CDR2 (germline): SGHRS, YFSETQ. This chain's CDR3 is CATGTGTGAYEQYF. The CDR3, as DNA: TGCGCCACGGGTACCGGGACAGGGGCCTACGAGCAGTACTTC.

This rearrangement joins TRBV7-2 to TRBJ2-1; 11 bases agree with TRBD1. The DNA end favors TRBJ2-7, so the J call may be wrong. Looked up from germline, CDR1 is SGHTA and CDR2 is FQGNSA. The CDR3 extends over 18 amino acids. In DNA, the CDR3 is TGTGCCAGCAGCTTTGGGACAGGGGGGCAAAGCTCCTACAATGAGCAGTACTTC. This gives the protein CASSFGTGGQSSYNEQYF.

In this sample, this clonotype turned up a few times. The V and J genes are TRBV20-1 and TRBJ2-3; a weak D match, TRBD2 (6 bases). Germline V gene lookup returns CDR1 DFQATT and CDR2 SNEGSKA (reference sequence). This CDR3 region has 13 residues. V lost 3 bases to trimming and J lost 3 bases, with 10 bases between them. CDR3 sequence: CSARNGGTDTQYF. CDR3 coding DNA: TGCAGTGCTAGGAACGGGGGTACAGATACGCAGTATTTT.

This chain joins TRBV9 and TRBJ1-2, with TRBD1 identical over 10 bases. From germline, CDR1 is SGDLS and CDR2 YYNGEE. J lost 4 bases, V lost 4 bases, and 7 bases had no gene match. This CDR3 spans 15 amino acids. The CDR3 region has the DNA TGTGCCAGCAGCTCGGGGACAGGGGAGGCCTATGGCTACACCTTC. It is translated as CASSSGTGEAYGYTF.

The chain has TRBV6-2 or TRBV6-3 and TRBJ1-5; TRBD1 agrees at 7 bases. This CDR3 contains 16 residues. With 5 bases clipped from V and 2 bases from J, the junction kept 9 bases outside the gene matches. Germline V gene lookup returns CDR1 MNHEY and CDR2 SVGEGT. The CDR3 DNA is TGTGCCAGCAGTCGCCCCGCAGGGGGGGGCAATCAGCCCCAGCATTTT. It yields the protein CASSRPAGGGNQPQHF.

This clonotype was counted a few times. The V gene is TRBV15, the J gene TRBJ2-5; 9 bases agree with TRBD1. Germline CDR1 and CDR2: LNHNV and YYDKDF (reference sequence). The CDR3 loop spans 15 amino acids. V lost 1 base and J lost 7; bases outside the gene matches: 7. The CDR3 loop reads CATSRAGQGSWTQYF. The CDR3 region has the DNA TGTGCCACCAGCAGAGCGGGACAGGGTTCATGGACCCAGTACTTC.

The chain couples TRBV3-1 to TRBJ2-5; 12 bases agree with TRBD2. Germline V lookup: CDR1 LGHDT, CDR2 YNNKEL (reference sequence). Trimming took 3 bases from V and 4 from J; bases not matched to a gene: 6. The CDR3 totals 16 residues. CDR3 in amino acids: CASSQRTSGVGETQYF. For the CDR3, the DNA is TGTGCCAGCAGCCAGCGGACTAGCGGGGTTGGAGAGACCCAGTACTTC.

This chain joins TRBV4-3 and TRBJ1-4; D may be TRBD1 (6 bases). This CDR3 has 14 residues. CDR1 is LGHNA, CDR2 YSLEER, per germline. The germline V and J ends were trimmed by 4 bases and 4 bases, with 10 bases remaining between them. This CDR3 is CASSPTGDNEKLFF. CDR3 coding DNA: TGCGCCAGCAGCCCGACAGGAGATAATGAAAAACTGTTTTTT.

This clonotype was observed many times. The chain is built from TRBV28 and TRBJ2-7; D unclear. The germline V gene encodes CDR1 MDHEN and CDR2 SYDVKM. This CDR3 is 13 amino acids long. The V gene lost 1 base and the J gene lost 2 bases, with 6 bases spanning the gap. CDR3 coding DNA: TGTGCCAGCAGTTTATCGACGACCTACGAGCAGTACTTC. Translated, it gives CASSLSTTYEQYF.

This clonotype was picked up one time. The chain uses TRBV12-3 or TRBV12-4 and TRBJ2-3, with D tentatively TRBD1 (6 bases). The CDR3 runs to 15 residues. V dropped 4 bases and J dropped 1 base, with 12 bases sitting between them. This CDR3 reads CASSSADRRTDTQYF. The CDR3 DNA sequence: TGTGCCAGCAGTTCCGCCGACAGGCGCACAGATACGCAGTATTTT.

In its sample, this clonotype was seen a few times. The chain recombines TRBV4-1 with TRBJ1-2; D uncertain. This CDR3 region has 14 residues. Per germline, CDR1 MGHRA and CDR2 YSYEKL. Between the trimmed V and J ends, which lost 2 bases and 8 bases, there was a span of 15 bases. For the CDR3, the DNA is TGCGCCAGCAGCCAACCTAACGGGTTGAAAGGCTACACCTTC. Translation: CASSQPNGLKGYTF.

This chain links TRBV6-2 or TRBV6-3 with TRBJ2-7; D perhaps matches TRBD2 (7 bases). Germline CDR1 is MNHEY and CDR2 is SVGEGT. CDR3 length: 14 amino acids. V gave up 5 bases and J gave up 1 base, with 12 bases separating them. In nucleotides, the CDR3 is TGTGCCAGCAGTAAAGGGGGGGTGTCCTACGAGCAGTACTTC. Translation gives CASSKGGVSYEQYF.

The table lists this clonotype with a few counts. The genes are TRBV27 and TRBJ1-2, with 7 nucleotides matching TRBD1. J was trimmed by 6 bases and V by 0 bases; bases with no gene match: 4. Germline CDR1 is MNHEY and CDR2 is SMNVEV (reference sequence). The CDR3 extends over 14 amino acids. For the CDR3, the DNA is TGTGCCAGCAGTTTATCATCCAGGGGGGATGGCTACACCTTC. Translation gives CASSLSSRGDGYTF.

This clonotype has more than one count but fewer than ten. V gene TRBV7-2 combines with J gene TRBJ1-2; D is undetermined. The CDR3 has 14 residues. CDR1 is SGHTA and CDR2 is FQGNSA in the germline V gene. Trimming removed 3 bases from V and 4 bases from J, with 12 bases in between. CDR3 coding DNA: TGTGCCAGCAGCTTCGGTACAAGGATCTATGGCTACACCTTC. It is translated as CASSFGTRIYGYTF.

This clonotype was seen a few times. The V call is TRBV4-1, the J call TRBJ1-4; no clear D. V shed 0 bases and J shed 3 bases, with 11 bases lying between them. CDR3 length: 16 amino acids. Per the germline V gene, CDR1 is MGHRA and CDR2 is YSYEKL. The CDR3 bases are TGCGCCAGCAGCCAAGAGTTGGGGAGGGCTAATGAAAAACTGTTTTTT. It specifies CASSQELGRANEKLFF.

The V and J genes are TRBV29-1 and TRBJ1-2, with D hard to call. The CDR3 contains 11 residues. Germline V gives CDR1 SQVTM, CDR2 ANQGSEA. Between the trimmed V and J ends, which lost 8 bases and 3 bases, there was a span of 10 bases. The CDR3 sequence is CSLGTDYGYTF. The CDR3 nucleotides are TGCAGCCTTGGAACAGACTATGGCTACACCTTC.

Note on this clonotype: The junction shows a germline mismatch at one end, possibly a read error. The chain couples TRBV5-1 to TRBJ2-3; 11 bases are shared with TRBD1. Germline-derived CDR1 and CDR2 are SGHRS and YFSETQ. There are 16 residues in the CDR3. The CDR3 loop reads CASSLSGQGALDTQYF. CDR3 DNA sequence: TGCGCCAGTAGCTTGTCCGGACAGGGGGCATTAGATACGCAGTATTTT.

This clonotype has a handful of counts. The rearrangement uses TRBV12-3 or TRBV12-4 and TRBJ2-3; tentatively, D is TRBD1 (5 bases). The CDR3 totals 13 residues. V was trimmed by 6 bases and J by 2 bases, leaving 9 bases between them. CDR3 sequence: CASSSTATDTQYF. The CDR3 DNA sequence: TGTGCCAGCAGCTCGACAGCCACAGATACGCAGTATTTT.

The chain joins TRBV5-5 to TRBJ2-1, with a tentative D call TRBD1 (6 bases). Trimming cost V 3 bases and J 6 bases, with 16 bases left between them. Germline CDR1 and CDR2: SGHKS and YYEKEE (reference sequence). The CDR3 has 15 residues. The CDR3 coding sequence is TGTGCCAGCAGCTCGACAGGACCATATTCCAATGAGCAGTTCTTC. It codes for CASSSTGPYSNEQFF.

This clonotype was found a few times. This chain connects TRBV6-5 to TRBJ1-2, with D unresolved. Looked up from germline, CDR1 is MNHEY and CDR2 is SVGAGI. Trimming stripped 0 bases from V and 8 bases from J, with 16 bases between. This CDR3 is built from 15 residues. The CDR3 is CASSYSRGIPQGYTF. DNA of the CDR3: TGTGCCAGCAGTTACTCCCGAGGTATCCCCCAAGGCTACACCTTC.